Each of the 13 T cell receptor beta chains below was sequenced from the same sample in a study of response to subunit inactivated influenza vaccine (dated by TCRdb to about 2018). The library relied on RT-PCR. Sequenced on an Illumina HiSeq 2500. TCRdb redid the processing of the public reads, applying fastp at Q25 and MiXCR, and retained in-frame beta chains. Records with the same CDR3 protein are collapsed into one entry carrying the most frequent genes and DNA. This sample comprises more than 450,000 distinct CDR3 sequences, 10% to 15% of them detected only once. About 9.4% of the sample lies in the top ten. The sequences come from PBMCs from blood, collected on the day of vaccination. Every receptor here comes from a man aged 45-65 years who received an inactivated influenza vaccine. Donor details come from another sample of the same person, matched by shared clones.

The V and J genes are TRBV28 and TRBJ2-3, with 7 positions matching TRBD1. Germline CDR1 and CDR2: MDHEN and SYDVKM. J gave up 7 bases and V 8 bases, and 21 bases lay outside the gene matches. The CDR3 runs 17 residues. The CDR3 sequence is CASHPGMWGRGINTQYF. The CDR3 region has the DNA TGTGCCAGCCACCCGGGGATGTGGGGCAGGGGGATTAATACGCAGTATTTT.

This clonotype has only a few counts. The chain is built from TRBV7-2 and TRBJ2-3; no clear D. The V and J ends lost 5 bases and 6 bases respectively, with 15 bases between them. CDR1 SGHTA and CDR2 FQGNSA come from the germline V gene. The CDR3 contains 14 residues. CDR3 sequence (DNA): TGTGCCAGCAGCGGCCGTGGCGGTTCGGATACGCAGTATTTT. Its protein is CASSGRGGSDTQYF.

This clonotype came up many times. The chain links TRBV5-1 to TRBJ2-7; D remains unclear. The germline V and J ends were trimmed by 0 bases and 3 bases, with 7 bases remaining between them. The CDR3 sequence is 13 residues long. Looked up from germline, CDR1 is SGHRS and CDR2 is YFSETQ. The CDR3 DNA reads TGCGCCAGCAGCTTGGACAGCATCTACGAGCAGTACTTC. Its translation is CASSLDSIYEQYF.

The chain recombines TRBV18 with TRBJ2-5; TRBD1 matches at 7 bases. Germline values: CDR1 KGHSH, CDR2 LQKENI. V lost 2 bases, J lost 2 bases, and 5 bases stayed unmatched. The CDR3 consists of 15 residues. CDR3 sequence reads: CASSPGTEKQETQYF. CDR3 nucleotide sequence: TGTGCCAGCTCACCAGGGACAGAGAAGCAAGAGACCCAGTACTTC.

The CDR3 spells CASSLRPTYEQYF. The CDR3 DNA reads TGTGCCAGCAGCTTAAGACCGACATACGAGCAGTACTTC. V gene TRBV11-2 combines with J gene TRBJ2-7; no reliable D call. The CDR3 covers 13 residues. V lost 2 bases and J lost 4, with 9 bases in between. CDR1 SGHAT and CDR2 FQNNGV come from the germline V gene.

This clonotype was counted at least ten times. The rearrangement joins TRBV12-3 or TRBV12-4 to TRBJ2-2; D not resolved. The length of the CDR3 is 14 residues. Trimming left V 3 bases short and J 4 bases short, with 9 bases between. CDR3 residues: CASSFYFSTGELFF. As DNA, the CDR3 is TGTGCCAGCAGTTTCTACTTCTCCACCGGGGAGCTGTTTTTT.

The chain joins TRBV20-1 to TRBJ2-5; a weak D match, TRBD1 (6 bases). Germline lookup yields CDR1 DFQATT and CDR2 SNEGSKA (reference sequence). Trimming took off 1 base at V and 0 bases at J, with 6 bases between the two ends. The CDR3 is 13 amino acids. The chain's CDR3 is CSARGQDQETQYF. The CDR3 DNA reads as TGCAGTGCTAGAGGACAGGACCAAGAGACCCAGTACTTC.

This clonotype was counted a few times. V gene TRBV20-1 combines with J gene TRBJ2-5; TRBD1 might be the D (6 bases). The V and J ends lost 2 bases and 4 bases respectively, with 17 bases between them. CDR3 length equals 15 residues. CDR1 and CDR2 from the germline V gene are DFQATT and SNEGSKA (reference sequence). The CDR3 loop is CSARPFDRNAETQYF. For the CDR3, the DNA is TGCAGTGCTAGACCCTTCGACAGGAACGCAGAGACCCAGTACTTC.

This clonotype has ten or more counts. This sequence joins TRBV7-2 and TRBJ2-7, with unresolved D. The CDR3 totals 14 residues. In germline, CDR1 is SGHTA, CDR2 FQGNSA. The V and J ends lost 1 base and 3 bases respectively, with 10 bases between them. The DNA for the CDR3 is TGTGCCAGCAGCTTAGGAGGCCAGAACTACGAGCAGTACTTC. Translation gives CASSLGGQNYEQYF.

This clonotype was counted at least ten times. The chain combines TRBV5-1 with TRBJ1-2; D ambiguous. The CDR3 contains 14 residues. CDR1 is SGHRS and CDR2 is YFSETQ in the germline V gene. Between the trimmed V and J ends, which lost 1 base and 4 bases, there was a span of 11 bases. The CDR3 reads CASSLQDGPYGYTF. DNA for the CDR3: TGCGCCAGCAGCTTGCAAGACGGCCCCTATGGCTACACCTTC.

This clonotype showed up just a few times. The chain employs TRBV9 and TRBJ2-7, with D tentatively TRBD1 (5 bases). This CDR3 comprises 13 residues. Germline CDR1 SGDLS, CDR2 YYNGEE. V lost 0 bases to trimming and J lost 4 bases, with 8 bases between them. CDR3 region: CASSVEPGYEQYF. The CDR3 region has the DNA TGTGCCAGCAGCGTAGAACCAGGGTACGAGCAGTACTTC.

This clonotype was observed a few times. The chain employs TRBV7-2 and TRBJ1-4; D is possibly TRBD1 (5 bases). This CDR3 contains 14 residues. Germline CDR1 and CDR2: SGHTA and FQGNSA. V was trimmed by 4 bases and J by 8 bases, leaving 14 bases between them. The CDR3 here is CASSSTGLGEKLFF. As DNA, the CDR3 is TGTGCCAGCAGCTCTACAGGTTTGGGCGAAAAACTGTTTTTT.

This chain connects TRBV20-1 to TRBJ2-3; 9 nucleotides line up with TRBD2. V lost 4 bases to trimming and J lost 1 base; unmatched junction nucleotides: 6. This CDR3 has 15 residues. Per the germline V gene, CDR1 is DFQATT and CDR2 is SNEGSKA (reference sequence). The CDR3 protein is CSAKKAGGRTDTQYF. The CDR3, as DNA: TGCAGTGCTAAAAAAGCGGGAGGACGCACAGATACGCAGTATTTT.